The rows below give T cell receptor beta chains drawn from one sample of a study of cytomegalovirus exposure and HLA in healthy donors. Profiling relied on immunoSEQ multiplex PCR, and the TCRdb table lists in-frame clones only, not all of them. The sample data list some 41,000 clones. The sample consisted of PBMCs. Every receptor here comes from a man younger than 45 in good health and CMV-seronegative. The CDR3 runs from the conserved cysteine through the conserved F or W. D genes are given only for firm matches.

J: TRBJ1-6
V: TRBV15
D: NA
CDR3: CATSNRQGISSPLHF
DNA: TGTGCCACCAGCAACCGGCAGGGAATAAGTTCACCCCTCCACTTT

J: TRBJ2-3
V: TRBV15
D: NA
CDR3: CATSGGYRGGLGTDTQYF
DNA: TGTGCCACCAGCGGGGGGTACAGGGGGGGCCTTGGAACAGATACGCAGTATTTT

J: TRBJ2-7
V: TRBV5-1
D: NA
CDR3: CASSLDPGKISYEQYF
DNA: TGCGCCAGCAGCTTGGATCCGGGGAAAATCTCCTACGAGCAGTACTTC

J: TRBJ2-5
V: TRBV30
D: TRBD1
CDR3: CASSLTTGETQYF
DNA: TGTGCCTCTTCCCTTACGACAGGGGAGACCCAGTACTTC

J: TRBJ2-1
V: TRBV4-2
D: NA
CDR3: CASSQERAPYNEQFF
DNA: TGTGCCAGCAGCCAAGAGCGGGCCCCCTACAATGAGCAGTTCTTC

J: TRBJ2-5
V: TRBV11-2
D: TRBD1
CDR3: CASRLGQADQGTQYF
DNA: TGTGCCAGCAGACTAGGACAGGCCGATCAAGGGACCCAGTACTTC

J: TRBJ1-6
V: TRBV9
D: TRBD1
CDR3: CASSVGDSDTPLHF
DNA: TGTGCCAGCAGCGTAGGGGACAGTGACACACCCCTCCACTTT

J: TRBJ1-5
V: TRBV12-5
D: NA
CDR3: CASGGGGGNQPQHF
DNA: TGTGCTAGTGGTGGGGGGGGAGGCAATCAGCCCCAGCATTTT

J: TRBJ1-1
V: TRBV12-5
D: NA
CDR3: CASGLGHRVDTEAFF
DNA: TGTGCTAGTGGTTTGGGCCACAGGGTCGACACTGAAGCTTTCTTT

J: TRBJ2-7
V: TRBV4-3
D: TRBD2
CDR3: CASSQGVGRGGYEQYF
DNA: TGCGCCAGCAGCCAAGGAGTCGGGCGGGGGGGCTACGAGCAGTACTTC

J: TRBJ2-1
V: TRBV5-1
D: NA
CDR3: CASSLPPFRDNEQFF
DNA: TGCGCCAGCAGCTTGCCCCCATTTCGAGACAATGAGCAGTTCTTC

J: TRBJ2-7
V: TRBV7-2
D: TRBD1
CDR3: CASSSGTGVVYEQYF
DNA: TGTGCCAGCAGCTCCGGTACAGGGGTCGTCTACGAGCAGTACTTC

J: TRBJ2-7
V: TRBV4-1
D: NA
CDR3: CASSHTDLFVSYEQYF
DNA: TGCGCCAGCAGCCATACTGACTTATTTGTCTCCTACGAGCAGTACTTC